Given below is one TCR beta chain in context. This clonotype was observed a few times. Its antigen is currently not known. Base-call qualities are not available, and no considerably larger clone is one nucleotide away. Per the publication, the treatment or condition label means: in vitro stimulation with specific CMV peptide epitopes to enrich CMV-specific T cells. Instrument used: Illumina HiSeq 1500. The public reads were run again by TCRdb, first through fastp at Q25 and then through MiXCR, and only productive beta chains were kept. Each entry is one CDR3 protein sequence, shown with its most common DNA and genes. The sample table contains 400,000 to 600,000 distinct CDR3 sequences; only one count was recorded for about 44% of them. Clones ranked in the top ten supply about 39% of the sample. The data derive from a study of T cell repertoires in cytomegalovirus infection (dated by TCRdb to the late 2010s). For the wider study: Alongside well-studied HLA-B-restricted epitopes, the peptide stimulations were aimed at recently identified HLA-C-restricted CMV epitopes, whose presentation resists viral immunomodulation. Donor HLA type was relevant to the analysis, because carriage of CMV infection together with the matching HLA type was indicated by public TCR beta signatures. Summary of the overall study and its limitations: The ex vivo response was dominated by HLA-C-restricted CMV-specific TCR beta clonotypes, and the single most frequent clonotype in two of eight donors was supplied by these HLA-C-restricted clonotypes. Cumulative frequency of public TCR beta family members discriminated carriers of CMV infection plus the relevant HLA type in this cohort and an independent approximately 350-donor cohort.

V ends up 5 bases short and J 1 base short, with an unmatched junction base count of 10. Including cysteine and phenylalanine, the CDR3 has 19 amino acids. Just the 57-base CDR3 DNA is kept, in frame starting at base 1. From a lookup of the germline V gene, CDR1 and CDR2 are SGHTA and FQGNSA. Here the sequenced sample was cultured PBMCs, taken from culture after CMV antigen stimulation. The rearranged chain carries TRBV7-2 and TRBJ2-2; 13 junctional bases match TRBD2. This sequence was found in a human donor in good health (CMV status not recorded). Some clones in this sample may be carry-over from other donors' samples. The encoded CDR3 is CASSEQPGLAGLNTGELFF. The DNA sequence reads TGTGCCAGCAGCGAGCAACCGGGACTAGCGGGATTGAACACCGGGGAGCTGTTTTTT.